The clone carrying this TCR beta chain was observed a few times. The data stem from a study of T-cell reconstitution after alpha-beta-depleted transplantation in children. The TCRbeta library was prepared with unique molecular identifiers. TCRdb itself ran the PCR reads through MiXCR, one entry per CDR3 protein. The table has around 370,000 distinct CDR3 sequences, 9% to 12% seen once; the top ten hold more than 2%. V lost 5 bases to trimming and J lost 8 bases; unmatched junction nucleotides: 8. The CDR3 has 15 residues. The V gene's germline CDR1 is SEHNR and CDR2 FQNEAQ (reference sequence). The sequence derives from a human donor who donated a stem cell graft to a child with acute lymphoblastic leukemia. Specimen: PBMCs from the stem cell graft donor, collected from the stem cell graft. The chain combines TRBV7-9 with TRBJ1-6, with 8 bases matching TRBD1. The CDR3 region has the DNA TGTGCCAGCAGCCTAAGTCAGGGGGCCCATTCACCCCTCCACTTT. It is translated as CASSLSQGAHSPLHF.